The clone carrying this TCR beta chain has ten or more counts. The antigen is not known. Germline CDR1 reads SGHRS; CDR2 reads YFSETQ. The CDR3 has 16 residues. Trimming removed 0 bases from V and 1 base from J, with 13 bases in between. The sample belongs to a study of CD8 T cells in ankylosing spondylitis. Quantitative 5'-RACE with molecular barcodes generated TCR beta libraries. Each CDR3 protein is one row after TCRdb ran MiXCR on the 5' RACE reads. The data contain over 200,000 distinct CDR3 sequences, about 10% of them seen just once; the ten biggest clones take up 21%. Findings and caveats of the study: The authors reported significant enrichment of disease-linked clones in matched ankylosing spondylitis synovial fluid.

The TCR was taken from a male donor with ankylosing spondylitis or in good health (not recorded which). The sample comprised blood, either unsorted or a sorted T cell fraction (not recorded which). The chain carries TRBV5-1 and TRBJ1-1; D perhaps matches TRBD1 (5 bases). The CDR3 bases are TGCGCCAGCAGCTTGGGGGCCGGACAACAGAACACTGAAGCTTTCTTT. Translation gives CASSLGAGQQNTEAFF.